This T cell receptor (beta chain) derives from a study of hypomethylating agent response in myelodysplastic syndrome. Profiled with immunoSEQ multiplex PCR; TCRdb holds only in-frame clones, not every one. The table has some 10,000 clones, about 83% seen once. This clone was detected a few times. The antigen remains undetermined. V lost 0 bases and J lost 4; bases outside the gene matches: 0. Germline-derived CDR1 and CDR2 are SGHRS and YFSETQ. The CDR3 is 13 residues long. Study results and caveats: Novel MDS antigen recognition by shared GLIPH2 clusters is possible but unvalidated.

Sequenced here: bone marrow, sampled before or after starting hypomethylating agent treatment for myelodysplastic syndrome (not recorded which). This chain connects TRBV5-1 to TRBJ2-7; 8 bases are a match to TRBD1. The origin of this receptor is a human donor with myelodysplastic syndrome. DNA of the CDR3: TGCGCCAGCAGCTTGGACAGGGGGTACGAGCAGTACTTC. Translation: CASSLDRGYEQYF.